Presented here are 3 T cell receptor beta chains from one specimen sequenced in a study of blood T cell repertoires in COVID-19. Assay used: immunoSEQ multiplex PCR; TCRdb lists only in-frame clones, some missing. Here the sample spans 90,000 to 100,000 clones, about 85% being singletons. The material sequenced was peripheral blood. The receptors were gathered from an older man with acute or convalescent COVID-19.

V gene TRBV7-9 combines with J gene TRBJ1-4; D is unresolved. Germline V gene lookup returns CDR1 SEHNR and CDR2 FQNEAQ (reference sequence). Trimming stripped 5 bases from V and 11 bases from J, with 15 bases between. CDR3 size: 13 residues. CDR3 in amino acids: CASSLGRPQKLFF. DNA of the CDR3: TGTGCCAGCAGCCTCGGGAGGCCCCAGAAACTGTTTTTT.

CDR3 in amino acids: CASKKGSLNTEAFF. The CDR3 nucleotides are TGCGCCAGCAAGAAGGGGTCCCTGAACACTGAAGCTTTCTTT. The chain joins TRBV5-1 to TRBJ1-1; weak D call: TRBD1 (5 bases). Looked up from germline, CDR1 is SGHRS and CDR2 is YFSETQ. The CDR3 is 14 residues long. Trimming stripped 6 bases from V and 0 bases from J, with 12 bases between.

The gene calls are TRBV5-1 and TRBJ2-3; 14 nucleotides line up with TRBD2. CDR1 and CDR2 (germline): SGHRS, YFSETQ. The CDR3 extends over 19 amino acids. V shed 0 bases, J shed 1 base, and the junction held 7 bases outside the gene matches. CDR3 loop: CASSLGLAGGPRGTDTQYF. CDR3 in DNA: TGCGCCAGCAGCTTGGGACTAGCGGGAGGGCCTCGAGGCACAGATACGCAGTATTTT.